In its sample, the clone carrying this T cell receptor beta chain was seen many times. Its antigen is not identified. Time point described: pre-sensitization, week 0. Treatment meaning: therapeutic diphenylcyclopropenone sensitization with weekly scalp DPC. Extraction yielded total RNA from whole blood (unfractionated). Blood sampling preceded each patch test application. This sample was included in a study of human T cells and chemical hapten exposure. Study-level background: 2% DPC was applied to approximately 2 cm by approximately 2 cm of upper inner arm skin for sensitization.

The germline V and J ends were trimmed by 0 bases and 8 bases, with 11 bases remaining between them. There are 14 residues in the CDR3. Study-wide findings and caveats: Versus controls, significantly more large CDR3 similarity clusters arose from expanded TCRs.

Each CDR3 protein gets one entry after TCRdb re-called the RACE reads with MiXCR. Here the sample spans about 35,000 distinct CDR3 sequences, 12% being singletons. V gene TRBV12-3 or TRBV12-4 combines with J gene TRBJ2-1, with TRBD1 as a possible D gene (6 bases). The receptor was isolated from a middle-aged woman with alopecia areata. Some clones in this sample may be carry-over from other donors' samples. The sequenced sample was whole blood, obtained in connection with sensitization to the hapten diphenylcyclopropenone (DPC). CDR3 protein: CASSLAPRTDEQFF. The CDR3 DNA sequence: TGTGCCAGCAGTTTAGCTCCCAGGACAGATGAGCAGTTCTTC.